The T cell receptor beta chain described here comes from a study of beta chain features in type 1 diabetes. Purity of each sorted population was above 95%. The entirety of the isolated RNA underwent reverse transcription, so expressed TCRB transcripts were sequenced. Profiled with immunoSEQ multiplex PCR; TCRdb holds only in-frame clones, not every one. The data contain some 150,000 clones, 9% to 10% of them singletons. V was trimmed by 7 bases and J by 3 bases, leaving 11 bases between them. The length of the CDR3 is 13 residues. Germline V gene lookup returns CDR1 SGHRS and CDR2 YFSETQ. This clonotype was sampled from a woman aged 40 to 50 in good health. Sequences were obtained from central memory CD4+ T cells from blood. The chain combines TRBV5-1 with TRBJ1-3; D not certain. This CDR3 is CASGEAGGNTIYF. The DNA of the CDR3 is TGCGCCAGCGGGGAGGCAGGTGGAAACACCATATATTTT. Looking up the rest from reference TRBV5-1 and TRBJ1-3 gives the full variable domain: KAGVTQTPRYLIKTRGQQVTLSCSPISGHRSVSWYQQTPGQGLQFLFEYFSETQRNKGNFPGRFSGRQFSNSRSEMNVSTLELGDSALYLCASGEAGGNTIYFGEGSWLTVV.